This T cell receptor (beta chain) was observed in a study of immune characteristics of hereditary and idiopathic chronic pancreatitis. The table came from immunoSEQ multiplex PCR; TCRdb's copy has only in-frame clones and leaves some out. The table includes 8,500 to 9,500 clones, roughly three quarters detected once. Trimming removed 3 bases from V and 3 bases from J; junction bases left unmatched: 5. CDR1 and CDR2 (germline): KGHDR, SFDVKD. The length of the CDR3 is 15 residues. Patients having total pancreatectomy with islet autotransplantation provided the chronic pancreatitis pancreas tissue. This chain links TRBV24-1 with TRBJ2-5, with 8 bases matching TRBD1. The sequenced sample was pancreas tissue with idiopathic chronic pancreatitis. The TCR comes from a human donor with chronic pancreatitis. As DNA, the CDR3 is TGTGCCACCAGTGATGCGCAGACAGGGGAAGAGACCCAGTACTTC. Translation: CATSDAQTGEETQYF.